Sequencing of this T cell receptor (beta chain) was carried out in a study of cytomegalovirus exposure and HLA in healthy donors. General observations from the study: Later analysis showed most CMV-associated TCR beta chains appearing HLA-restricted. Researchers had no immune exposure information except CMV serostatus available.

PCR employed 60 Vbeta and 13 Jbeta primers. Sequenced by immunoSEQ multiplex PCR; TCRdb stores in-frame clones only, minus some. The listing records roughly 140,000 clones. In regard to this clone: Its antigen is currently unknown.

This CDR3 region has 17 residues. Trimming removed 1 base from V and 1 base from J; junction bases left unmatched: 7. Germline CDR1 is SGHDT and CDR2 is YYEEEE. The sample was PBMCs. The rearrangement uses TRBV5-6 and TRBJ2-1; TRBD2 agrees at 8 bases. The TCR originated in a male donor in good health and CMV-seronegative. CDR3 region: CASSLMASGRSYNEQFF. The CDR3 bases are TGTGCCAGCAGCTTGATGGCTAGCGGGCGTTCCTACAATGAGCAGTTCTTC. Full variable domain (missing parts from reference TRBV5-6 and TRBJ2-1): DAGVTQSPTHLIKTRGQQVTLRCSPKSGHDTVSWYQQALGQGPQFIFQYYEEEERQRGNFPDRFSGHQFPNYSSELNVNALLLGDSALYLCASSLMASGRSYNEQFFGPGTRLTVL.